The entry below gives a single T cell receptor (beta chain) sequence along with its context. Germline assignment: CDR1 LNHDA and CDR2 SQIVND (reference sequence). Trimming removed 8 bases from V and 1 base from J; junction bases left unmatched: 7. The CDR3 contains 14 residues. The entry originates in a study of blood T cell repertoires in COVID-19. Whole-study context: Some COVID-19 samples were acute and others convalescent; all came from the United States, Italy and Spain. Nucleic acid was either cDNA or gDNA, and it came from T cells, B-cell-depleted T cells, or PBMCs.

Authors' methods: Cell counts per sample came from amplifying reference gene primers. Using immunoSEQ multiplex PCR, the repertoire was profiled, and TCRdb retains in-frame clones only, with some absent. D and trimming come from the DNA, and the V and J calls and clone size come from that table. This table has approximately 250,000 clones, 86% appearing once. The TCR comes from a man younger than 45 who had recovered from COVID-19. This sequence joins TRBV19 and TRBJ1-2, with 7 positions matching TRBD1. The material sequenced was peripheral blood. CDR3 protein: CASSPQGFNYGYTF. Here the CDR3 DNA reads TGTGCCAGTTCGCCACAGGGGTTTAACTATGGCTACACCTTC.